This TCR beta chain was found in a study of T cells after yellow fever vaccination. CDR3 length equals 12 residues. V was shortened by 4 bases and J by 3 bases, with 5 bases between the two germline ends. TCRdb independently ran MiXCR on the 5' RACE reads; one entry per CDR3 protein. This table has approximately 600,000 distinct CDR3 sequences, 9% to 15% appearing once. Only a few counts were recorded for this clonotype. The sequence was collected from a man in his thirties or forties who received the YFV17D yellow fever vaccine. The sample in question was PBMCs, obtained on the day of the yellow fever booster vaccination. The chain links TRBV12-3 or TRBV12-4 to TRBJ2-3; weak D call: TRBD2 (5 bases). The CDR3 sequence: CASSWTTDTQYF. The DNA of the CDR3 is TGTGCCAGCAGTTGGACTACAGATACGCAGTATTTT.